Given below is one T cell receptor (beta chain) in context. Antigen: not known. Other DNA sequences from this sample encode an identical CDR3 as well. The DNA input per sorted-subset replicate PCR was about 180 ng, corresponding to some 27,000 T cell genomes. The repertoire was sequenced with immunoSEQ multiplex PCR; TCRdb's copy has only in-frame clones and lacks some. The table records roughly 1 million clones, more than 60% of them present only once. The sample comes from a study of shared clonotypes between healthy human individuals. Study background: Contributing individuals were a couple of females and a few males aged 18 to 49.

With 1 base removed from V and 2 bases from J, the gap between germline ends came to 6 bases. The V gene's germline CDR1 is SGHRS and CDR2 YFSETQ. This CDR3 region has 13 residues. Whole-study results and caveats: It was the non-shared clonotypes that had lower generation probabilities than clonotypes shared by all four donors.

The sample comprised memory CD4+ T cells sorted from blood. Described subset: CD45RA-negative fraction. The source is a man aged 18 to 29 in good health. This sequence joins TRBV5-1 and TRBJ1-2; D not certain. The CDR3: CASSLSQNYGYTF. CDR3 DNA sequence: TGCGCCAGCAGCTTGTCTCAGAACTATGGCTACACCTTC.